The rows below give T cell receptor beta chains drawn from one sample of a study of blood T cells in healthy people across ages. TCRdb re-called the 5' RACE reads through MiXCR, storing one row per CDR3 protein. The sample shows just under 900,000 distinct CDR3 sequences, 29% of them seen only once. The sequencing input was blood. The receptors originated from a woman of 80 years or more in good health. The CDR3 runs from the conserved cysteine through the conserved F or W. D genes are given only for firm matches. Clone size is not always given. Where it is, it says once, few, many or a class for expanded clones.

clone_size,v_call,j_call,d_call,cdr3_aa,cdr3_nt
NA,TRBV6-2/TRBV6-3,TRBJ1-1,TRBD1,CASAKTGKAFF,TGTGCCAGCGCTAAGACAGGGAAAGCTTTCTTT
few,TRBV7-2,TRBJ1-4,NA,CASSLALDTISNEKLFF,TGTGCCAGCAGCTTAGCGCTGGACACCATCTCGAATGAAAAACTGTTTTTT
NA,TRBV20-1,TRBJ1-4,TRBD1,CSAGPTGAATNEKLFF,TGCAGTGCTGGACCTACAGGGGCTGCAACTAATGAAAAACTGTTTTTT
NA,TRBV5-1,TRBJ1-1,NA,CASSAGRQRMNTEAFF,TGCGCCAGCAGCGCGGGAAGGCAACGCATGAACACTGAAGCTTTCTTT
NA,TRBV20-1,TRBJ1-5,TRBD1,CSARTGIDGQPQHF,TGCAGTGCCCGGACAGGGATCGACGGTCAGCCCCAGCATTTT
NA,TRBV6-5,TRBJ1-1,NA,CASSYGGRVFSNTEAFF,TGTGCCAGCAGTTACGGCGGCAGGGTCTTTTCCAACACTGAAGCTTTCTTT
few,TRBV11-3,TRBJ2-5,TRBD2,CARSLRSGGLQETQYF,TGTGCCCGCAGCTTAAGGAGCGGGGGCCTTCAAGAGACCCAGTACTTC
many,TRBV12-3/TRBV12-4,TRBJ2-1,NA,CASSLLVRNEQFF,TGTGCCAGCAGCCTACTAGTAAGGAATGAGCAGTTCTTC
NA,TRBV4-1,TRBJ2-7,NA,CASSQVVSYEQYF,TGCGCCAGCAGCCAAGTAGTCAGCTACGAGCAGTACTTC
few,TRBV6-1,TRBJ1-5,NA,CASRAYSDNQPQHF,TGTGCCAGCAGAGCCTACAGCGACAATCAGCCCCAGCATTTT
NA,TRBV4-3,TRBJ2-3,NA,CASSQDLSPADTQYF,TGCGCCAGCAGCCAAGATTTGAGCCCGGCCGATACGCAGTATTTT
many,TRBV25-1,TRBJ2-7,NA,CASRWGKHYEQYF,TGTGCCAGCAGATGGGGTAAGCACTACGAGCAGTACTTC
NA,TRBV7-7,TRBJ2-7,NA,CASIRGNRNYEQYF,TGTGCTAGCATCCGGGGTAACCGTAACTACGAGCAGTACTTC
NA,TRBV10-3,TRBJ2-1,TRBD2,CAIKGREGFNEQFF,TGTGCCATCAAAGGGCGGGAGGGCTTCAATGAGCAGTTCTTC
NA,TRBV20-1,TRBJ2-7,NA,CSARGGVLSYNKQYF,TGCAGTGCTAGGGGGGGCGTCCTCTCCTACAATAAGCAGTACTTC
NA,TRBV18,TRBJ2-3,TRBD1,CASSPRTGTITDTQYF,TGTGCCAGCTCACCCCGGACAGGTACGATCACAGATACGCAGTATTTT
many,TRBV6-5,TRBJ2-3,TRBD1,CASSRQGSRADTQYF,TGTGCCAGCAGTAGACAGGGGAGTAGGGCAGATACGCAGTATTTT
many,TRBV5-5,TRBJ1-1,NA,CASSLVVTEAFF,TGTGCCAGCAGCTTGGTGGTCACTGAAGCTTTCTTT
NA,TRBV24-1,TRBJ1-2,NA,CATSRGNYGYTF,TGTGCCACCAGTCGGGGGAACTATGGCTACACCTTC
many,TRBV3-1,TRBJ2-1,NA,CASRDGAPRHEQFF,TGTGCCAGCAGGGACGGGGCTCCCCGTCATGAGCAGTTCTTC
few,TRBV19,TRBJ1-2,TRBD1,CASSGTGPNYGYTF,TGTGCCAGTAGTGGGACAGGGCCCAACTATGGCTACACCTTC
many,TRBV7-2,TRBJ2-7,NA,CASSEGPYEQYF,TGTGCCAGCAGCGAAGGACCCTACGAGCAGTACTTC